A single sample gave rise to the 15 T cell receptor beta chains below, sequenced in a study of T cell responses to AZD1222 COVID-19 vaccine. Data came from immunoSEQ multiplex PCR; TCRdb stores just in-frame clones and leaves some out. The profile covers around 130,000 clones, with around 83% appearing a single time and under 3% taken by the ten largest. Material: peripheral blood, obtained 28 days after the second AZD1222 dose. The origin of the receptors is an adult who received the AZD1222 COVID-19 vaccine.

This clone was seen a handful of times. The rearrangement uses TRBV29-1 and TRBJ2-3; 7 positions match TRBD1. V was clipped by 7 bases and J by 2 bases; unmatched bases: 6. The length of the CDR3 is 13 residues. The germline V gene has CDR1 SQVTM and CDR2 ANQGSEA. The CDR3 sequence is CSGDRVLTDTQYF. The CDR3 coding sequence is TGCAGCGGTGACAGGGTACTCACAGATACGCAGTATTTT.

The gene calls are TRBV5-1 and TRBJ2-7, with TRBD1 matching over 7 bases. The CDR3 runs to 16 residues. Germline CDR1 is SGHRS and CDR2 is YFSETQ. After removal of 4 bases from V and 0 bases from J, the junction contained 10 bases not matched to a gene. CDR3 DNA: TGCGCCAGCAGCCGTTACGGGACAGTGAGCTCCTACGAGCAGTACTTC. Amino acids: CASSRYGTVSSYEQYF.

The V gene is TRBV28, the J gene TRBJ2-1; possibly TRBD2 for D (6 bases). Between the trimmed V and J ends, which lost 7 bases and 5 bases, there was a span of 9 bases. The germline gives CDR1 MDHEN, CDR2 SYDVKM. This CDR3 region has 12 residues. The CDR3 sequence: CASTAGDNEQFF. CDR3 nucleotide sequence: TGTGCCAGCACAGCGGGTGACAATGAGCAGTTCTTC.

The chain uses TRBV11-2 and TRBJ2-1, with 9 bases that match TRBD2. Germline CDR1 is SGHAT and CDR2 is FQNNGV. V was pared by 8 bases and J by 7 bases, with 3 bases of the junction left unmatched. The CDR3 length is 12 residues. CDR3 DNA sequence: TGTGCCAGCTTTGCGGGGGGGAATGAGCAGTTCTTC. Residues: CASFAGGNEQFF.

V and J are TRBV6-5 and TRBJ1-6; D remains ambiguous. Germline-derived CDR1 and CDR2 are MNHEY and SVGAGI. The V end lost 11 bases, the J end lost 9 bases, and 8 bases lay between the germline ends. The CDR3 spans 10 residues. The CDR3 DNA is TGTGCCGCTGAGGGTTCACCCCTCCACTTT. Translated: CAAEGSPLHF.

The V gene is TRBV3-1 (or the pseudogene TRBV3-2), the J gene TRBJ1-6; D unclear. Trimming took 0 bases from V and 0 from J, leaving 9 bases between them. This CDR3 comprises 17 residues. The germline gives CDR1 LGHDT, CDR2 YNNKEL (reference sequence). CDR3 in DNA: TGTGCCAGCAGCCAAGAGATTGTCAGCTCCTATAATTCACCCCTCCACTTT. Its protein is CASSQEIVSSYNSPLHF.

This chain joins TRBV5-1 and TRBJ1-1; TRBD1 agrees at 9 bases. There are 15 residues in the CDR3. Germline assignment: CDR1 SGHRS and CDR2 YFSETQ. The ends lost 2 bases at V and 6 bases at J; junction bases unmatched: 8. The CDR3 DNA reads as TGCGCCAGCAGCTTACAGGGACAGGGCAAAGCTGAAGCTTTCTTT. Protein sequence: CASSLQGQGKAEAFF.

This chain joins TRBV30 and TRBJ1-4; no clear D gene. There are 14 residues in the CDR3. V lost 0 bases, J lost 8 bases, and 13 bases lay in between. Looked up from germline, CDR1 is GTSNPN and CDR2 is SVGIG (reference sequence). The CDR3, as DNA: TGTGCCTGGAGTGTTCGCAGGTCTTTAGAAAAACTGTTTTTT. The encoded protein is CAWSVRRSLEKLFF.

This clone was seen a few times. The CDR3 protein is CASSPQGGGAGNTIYF. Here the CDR3 DNA reads TGTGCCAGCAGCCCCCAGGGGGGGGGTGCCGGAAACACCATATATTTT. This chain links TRBV7-2 with TRBJ1-3; 7 bases are shared with TRBD1. The CDR3 contains 16 residues. After removal of 5 bases from V and 4 bases from J, the junction contained 11 bases not matched to a gene. In germline, CDR1 is SGHTA, CDR2 FQGNSA.

The chain joins TRBV7-3 to TRBJ2-5; D call uncertain. The CDR3 is 13 residues long. Trimming took off 2 bases at V and 1 base at J, with 5 bases between the two ends. CDR1 and CDR2 (germline): SGHTA, FQGTGA. The CDR3 protein is CASSLGLQETQYF. The CDR3 region has the DNA TGTGCCAGCAGCTTAGGGCTCCAAGAGACCCAGTACTTC.

This clone was observed a single time. The chain uses TRBV18 and TRBJ1-4, with D unresolved. Per germline, CDR1 KGHSH and CDR2 LQKENI. The CDR3 has 12 amino acids. V dropped 9 bases and J dropped 7 bases, with 12 bases sitting between them. For the CDR3, the DNA is TGTGCCAGTTCAGACTGGGGTGAAAAACTGTTTTTT. Translation gives CASSDWGEKLFF.

Concerning this clone itself: The identical CDR3 is also encoded by other nucleotide sequences in the sample. The chain joins TRBV27 to TRBJ1-5; 7 bases are shared with TRBD1. The V gene's germline CDR1 is MNHEY and CDR2 SMNVEV (reference sequence). V trimming: 4 bases; J trimming: 1 base; junction bases outside the gene matches: 4. The CDR3 has 15 amino acids. DNA for the CDR3: TGTGCCAGCAGTTCCAGACAGGGAAGCAATCAGCCCCAGCATTTT. Encoded protein: CASSSRQGSNQPQHF.

J is TRBJ2-3 and V is TRBV3-1 (or the pseudogene TRBV3-2); 10 bases align to TRBD2. Trimming removed 4 bases from V and 5 bases from J; junction bases left unmatched: 15. The germline gives CDR1 LGHDT, CDR2 YNNKEL (reference sequence). This CDR3 comprises 18 residues. In DNA form, the CDR3 reads TGTGCCAGCAGCCGGACTCAGGGAGCGGGGGGGCCCTTAGATACGCAGTATTTT. Protein sequence: CASSRTQGAGGPLDTQYF.

This clone was detected a few times. The chain joins TRBV2 to TRBJ2-3; unclear D gene. Germline V gives CDR1 SNHLY, CDR2 FYNNEI. This CDR3 has 15 amino acids. V lost 3 bases and J 0 bases, leaving 10 bases between the germline ends. In nucleotides, the CDR3 is TGTGCCAGCAGTGATTCGGCGTCTAGCACAGATACGCAGTATTTT. It specifies CASSDSASSTDTQYF. The variable domain in full, completed from reference TRBV2 and TRBJ2-3, reads EPEVTQTPSHQVTQMGQEVILRCVPISNHLYFYWYRQILGQKVEFLVSFYNNEISEKSEIFDDQFSVERPDGSNFTLKIRSTKLEDSAMYFCASSDSASSTDTQYFGPGTRLTVL.

This clone was observed a handful of times. The chain joins TRBV7-9 to TRBJ2-7; maybe TRBD2 (5 bases). Per germline, CDR1 SEHNR and CDR2 FQNEAQ (reference sequence). The CDR3 contains 17 residues. V was clipped by 2 bases and J by 0 bases, with 17 bases between them. The CDR3 DNA is TGTGCCAGCAGCTTAAGCGGCGCCTGGTCAACCTCCTACGAGCAGTACTTC. Translating gives CASSLSGAWSTSYEQYF.